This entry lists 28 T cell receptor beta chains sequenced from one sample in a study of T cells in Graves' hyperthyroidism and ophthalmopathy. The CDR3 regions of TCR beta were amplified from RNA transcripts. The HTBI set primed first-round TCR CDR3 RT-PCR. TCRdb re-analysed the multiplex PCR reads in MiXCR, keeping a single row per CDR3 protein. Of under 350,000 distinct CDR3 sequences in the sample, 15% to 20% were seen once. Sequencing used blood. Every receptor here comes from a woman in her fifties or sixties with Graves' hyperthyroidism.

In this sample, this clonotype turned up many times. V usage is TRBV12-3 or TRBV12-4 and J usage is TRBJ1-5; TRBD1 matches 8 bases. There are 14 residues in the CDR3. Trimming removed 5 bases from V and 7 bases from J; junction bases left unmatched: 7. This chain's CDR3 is CASSRTGQWQPQHF. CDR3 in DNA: TGTGCCAGCAGTCGGACAGGGCAGTGGCAGCCCCAGCATTTT.

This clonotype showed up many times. The CDR3 loop reads CSATGLAGFRRGTDTQYF. Written as DNA, the CDR3 is TGCAGTGCTACCGGACTAGCGGGATTTCGAAGGGGAACAGATACGCAGTATTTT. V gene TRBV20-1 combines with J gene TRBJ2-3, with 12 positions matching TRBD2. The germline gives CDR1 DFQATT, CDR2 SNEGSKA (reference sequence). The CDR3 extends over 18 amino acids. V trimming: 4 bases; J trimming: 3 bases; junction bases outside the gene matches: 14.

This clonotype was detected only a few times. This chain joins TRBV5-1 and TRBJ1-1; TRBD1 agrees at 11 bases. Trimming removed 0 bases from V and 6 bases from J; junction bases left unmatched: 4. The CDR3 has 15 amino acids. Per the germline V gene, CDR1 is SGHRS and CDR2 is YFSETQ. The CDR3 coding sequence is TGCGCCAGCAGCTTGGCCCCGGGACAGGGGGCTGAAGCTTTCTTT. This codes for CASSLAPGQGAEAFF.

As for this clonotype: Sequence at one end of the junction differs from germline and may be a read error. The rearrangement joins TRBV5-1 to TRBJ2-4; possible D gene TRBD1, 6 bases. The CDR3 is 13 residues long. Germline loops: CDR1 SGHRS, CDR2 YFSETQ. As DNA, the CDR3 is TGTGCCAGCAGCCCAGTTACAGGGAACATTCAGTACTTC. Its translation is CASSPVTGNIQYF.

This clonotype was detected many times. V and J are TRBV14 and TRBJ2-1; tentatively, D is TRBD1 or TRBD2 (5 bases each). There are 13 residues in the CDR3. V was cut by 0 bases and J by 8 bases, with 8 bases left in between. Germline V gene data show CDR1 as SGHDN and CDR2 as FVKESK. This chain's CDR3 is CASSQDRGDEQFF. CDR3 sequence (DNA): TGTGCCAGCAGCCAAGATAGAGGGGATGAGCAGTTCTTC.

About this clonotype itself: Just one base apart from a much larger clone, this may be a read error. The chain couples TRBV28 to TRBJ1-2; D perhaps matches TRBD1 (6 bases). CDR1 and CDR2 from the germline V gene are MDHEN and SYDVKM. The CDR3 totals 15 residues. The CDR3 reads CASSFPPPGEGGHTF. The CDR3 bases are TGTGCCAGCAGTTTCCCCCCCCCAGGGGAGGGTGGCCACACCTTC.

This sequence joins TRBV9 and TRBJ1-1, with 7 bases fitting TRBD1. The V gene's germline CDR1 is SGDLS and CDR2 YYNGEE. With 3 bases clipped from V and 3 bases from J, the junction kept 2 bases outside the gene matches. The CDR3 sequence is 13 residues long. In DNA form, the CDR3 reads TGTGCCAGCAGCGGGGGACAGCACACTGAAGCTTTCTTT. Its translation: CASSGGQHTEAFF.

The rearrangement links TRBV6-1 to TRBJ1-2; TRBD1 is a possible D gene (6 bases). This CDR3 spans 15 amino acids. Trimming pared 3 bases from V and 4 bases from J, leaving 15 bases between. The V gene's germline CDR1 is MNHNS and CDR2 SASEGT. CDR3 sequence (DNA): TGTGCCAGCAGTGATACCGGAGGGGGTGTCTATGGCTACACCTTC. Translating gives CASSDTGGGVYGYTF.

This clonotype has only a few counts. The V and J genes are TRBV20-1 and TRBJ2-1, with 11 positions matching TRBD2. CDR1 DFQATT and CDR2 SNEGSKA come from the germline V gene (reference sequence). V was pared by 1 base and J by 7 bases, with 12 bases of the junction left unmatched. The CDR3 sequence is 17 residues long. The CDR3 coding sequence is TGCAGTGCTAGAGGGTTCTCTCTAGCGGGAGGTACTAATGAGCAGTTCTTC. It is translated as CSARGFSLAGGTNEQFF.

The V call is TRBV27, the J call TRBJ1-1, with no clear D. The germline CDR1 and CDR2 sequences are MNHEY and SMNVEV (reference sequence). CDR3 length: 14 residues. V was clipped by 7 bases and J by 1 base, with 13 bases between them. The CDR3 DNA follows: TGTGCCAGCAAATTAGCGGTTCCGAACACTGAAGCTTTCTTT. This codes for CASKLAVPNTEAFF.

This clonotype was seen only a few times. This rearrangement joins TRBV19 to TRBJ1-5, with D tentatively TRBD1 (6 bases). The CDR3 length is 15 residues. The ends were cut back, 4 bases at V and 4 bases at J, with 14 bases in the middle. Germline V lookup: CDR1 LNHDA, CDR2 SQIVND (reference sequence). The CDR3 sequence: CASSTQGIGNQPQHF. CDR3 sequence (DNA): TGTGCCAGTAGTACACAGGGAATTGGTAATCAGCCCCAGCATTTT.

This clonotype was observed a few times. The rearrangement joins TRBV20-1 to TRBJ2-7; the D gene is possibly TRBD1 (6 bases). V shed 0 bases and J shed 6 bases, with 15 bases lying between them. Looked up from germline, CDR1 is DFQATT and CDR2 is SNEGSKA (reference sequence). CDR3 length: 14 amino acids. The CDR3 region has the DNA TGCAGTGCTAGAGATCCACAGGGTATGGGCGAGCAGTACTTC. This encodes CSARDPQGMGEQYF.

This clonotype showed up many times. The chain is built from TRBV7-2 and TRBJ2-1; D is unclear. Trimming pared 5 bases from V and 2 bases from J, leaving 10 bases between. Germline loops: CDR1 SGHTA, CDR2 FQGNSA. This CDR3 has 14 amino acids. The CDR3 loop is CASSESRTYNEQFF. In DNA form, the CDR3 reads TGTGCCAGCAGCGAAAGTAGGACCTACAATGAGCAGTTCTTC.

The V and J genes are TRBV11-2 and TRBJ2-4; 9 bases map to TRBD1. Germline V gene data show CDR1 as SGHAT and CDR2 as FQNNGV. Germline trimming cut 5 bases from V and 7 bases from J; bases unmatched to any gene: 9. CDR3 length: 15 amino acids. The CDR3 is CASSPGDRVPNIQYF. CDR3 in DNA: TGTGCCAGCAGCCCGGGGGACAGGGTTCCGAACATTCAGTACTTC. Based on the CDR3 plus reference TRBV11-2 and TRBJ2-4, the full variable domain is EAGVAQSPRYKIIEKRQSVAFWCNPISGHATLYWYQQILGQGPKLLIQFQNNGVVDDSQLPKDRFSAERLKGVDSTLKIQPAKLEDSAVYLCASSPGDRVPNIQYFGAGTRLSVL.

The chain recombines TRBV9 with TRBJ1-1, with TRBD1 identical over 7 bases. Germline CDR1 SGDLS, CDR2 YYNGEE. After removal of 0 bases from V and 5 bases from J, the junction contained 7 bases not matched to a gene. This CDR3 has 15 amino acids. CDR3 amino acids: CASSVVETGRTEAFF. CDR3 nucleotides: TGTGCCAGCAGCGTAGTCGAGACAGGGAGAACTGAAGCTTTCTTT.

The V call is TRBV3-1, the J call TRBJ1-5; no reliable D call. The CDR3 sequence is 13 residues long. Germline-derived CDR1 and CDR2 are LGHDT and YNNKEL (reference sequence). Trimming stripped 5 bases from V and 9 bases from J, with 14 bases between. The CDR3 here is CASSLDPPGPQHF. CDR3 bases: TGTGCCAGCAGCTTGGACCCACCGGGGCCCCAGCATTTT.

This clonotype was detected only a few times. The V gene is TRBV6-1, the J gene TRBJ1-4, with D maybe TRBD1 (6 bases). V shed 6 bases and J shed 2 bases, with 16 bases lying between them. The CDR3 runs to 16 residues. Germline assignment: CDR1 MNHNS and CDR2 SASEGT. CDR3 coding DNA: TGTGCCAGCAGACTCAGGGGCCTGACTACTAATGAAAAACTGTTTTTT. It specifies CASRLRGLTTNEKLFF.

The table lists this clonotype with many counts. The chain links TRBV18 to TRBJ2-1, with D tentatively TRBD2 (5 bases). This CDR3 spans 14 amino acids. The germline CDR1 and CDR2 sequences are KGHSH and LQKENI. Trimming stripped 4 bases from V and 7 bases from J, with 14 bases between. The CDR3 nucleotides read TGTGCCAGCTCACTCCTCGGAGGTAGGAATGAGCAGTTCTTC. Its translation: CASSLLGGRNEQFF. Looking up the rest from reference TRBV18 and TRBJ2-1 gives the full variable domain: NAGVMQNPRHLVRRRGQEARLRCSPMKGHSHVYWYRQLPEEGLKFMVYLQKENIIDESGMPKERFSAEFPKEGPSILRIQQVVRGDSAAYFCASSLLGGRNEQFFGPGTRLTVL.

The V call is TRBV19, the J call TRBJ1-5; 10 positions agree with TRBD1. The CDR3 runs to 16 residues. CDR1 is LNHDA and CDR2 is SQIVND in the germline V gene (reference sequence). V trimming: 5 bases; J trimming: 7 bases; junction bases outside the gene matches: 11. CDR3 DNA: TGTGCCAGTAGTTCTCGCCCCGGGACAGGGGAACAGCCCCAGCATTTT. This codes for CASSSRPGTGEQPQHF. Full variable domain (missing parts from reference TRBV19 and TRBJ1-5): DGGITQSPKYLFRKEGQNVTLSCEQNLNHDAMYWYRQDPGQGLRLIYYSQIVNDFQKGDIAEGYSVSREKKESFPLTVTSAQKNPTAFYLCASSSRPGTGEQPQHFGDGTRLSIL.

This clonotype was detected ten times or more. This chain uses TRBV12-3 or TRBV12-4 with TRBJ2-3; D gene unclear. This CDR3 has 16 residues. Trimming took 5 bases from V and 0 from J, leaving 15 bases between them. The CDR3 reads CASSPSDGPSTDTQYF. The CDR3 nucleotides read TGTGCCAGCAGTCCCTCGGACGGTCCTAGCACAGATACGCAGTATTTT.

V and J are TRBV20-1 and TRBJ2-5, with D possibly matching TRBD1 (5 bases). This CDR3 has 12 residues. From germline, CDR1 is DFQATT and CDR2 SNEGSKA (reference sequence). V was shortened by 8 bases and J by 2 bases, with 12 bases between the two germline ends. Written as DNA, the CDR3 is TGCAGTTCGACTGACAGTCAAGAGACCCAGTACTTC. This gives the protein CSSTDSQETQYF.

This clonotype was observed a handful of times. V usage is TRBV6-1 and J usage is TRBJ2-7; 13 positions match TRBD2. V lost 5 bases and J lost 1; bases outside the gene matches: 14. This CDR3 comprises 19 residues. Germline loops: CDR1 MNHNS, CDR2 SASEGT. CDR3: CASSSPKGLAGVTSYEQYV. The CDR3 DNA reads TGTGCCAGCAGTTCTCCTAAAGGACTAGCGGGGGTGACTTCCTACGAGCAGTACGTC.

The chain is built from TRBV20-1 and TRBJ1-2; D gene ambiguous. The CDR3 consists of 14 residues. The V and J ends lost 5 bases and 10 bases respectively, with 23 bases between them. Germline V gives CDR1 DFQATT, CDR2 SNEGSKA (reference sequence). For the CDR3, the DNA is TGCAGTGCTTCAAAGTCCGGGCCAGACTCCGTCTACACCTTC. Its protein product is CSASKSGPDSVYTF.

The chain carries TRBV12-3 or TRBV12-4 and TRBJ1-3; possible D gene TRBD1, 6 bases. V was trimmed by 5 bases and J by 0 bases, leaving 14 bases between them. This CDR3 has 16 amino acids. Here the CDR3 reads CASSRQVLFSGNTIYF. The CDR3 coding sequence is TGTGCCAGCAGTCGACAGGTCCTATTCTCTGGAAACACCATATATTTT.

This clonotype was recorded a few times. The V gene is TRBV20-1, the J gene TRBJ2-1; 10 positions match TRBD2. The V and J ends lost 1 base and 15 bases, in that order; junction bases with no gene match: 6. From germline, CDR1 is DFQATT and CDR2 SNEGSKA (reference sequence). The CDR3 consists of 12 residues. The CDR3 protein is CSARGLAGETFF. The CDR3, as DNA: TGCAGTGCTAGAGGTCTAGCGGGGGAAACGTTCTTC.

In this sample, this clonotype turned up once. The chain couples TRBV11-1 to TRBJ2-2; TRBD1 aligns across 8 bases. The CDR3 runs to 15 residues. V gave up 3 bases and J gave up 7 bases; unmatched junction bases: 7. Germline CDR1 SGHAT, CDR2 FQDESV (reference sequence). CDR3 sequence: CASSLSTGVIGELFF. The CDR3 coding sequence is TGTGCCAGCAGCTTGTCGACAGGGGTGATCGGGGAGCTGTTTTTT.

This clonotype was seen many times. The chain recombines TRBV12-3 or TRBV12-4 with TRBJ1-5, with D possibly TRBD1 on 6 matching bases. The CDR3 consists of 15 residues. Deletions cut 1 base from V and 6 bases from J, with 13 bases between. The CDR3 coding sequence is TGTGCCAGCAGTTTAGGACGGGACAATGGTCAGCCCCAGCATTTT. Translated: CASSLGRDNGQPQHF.

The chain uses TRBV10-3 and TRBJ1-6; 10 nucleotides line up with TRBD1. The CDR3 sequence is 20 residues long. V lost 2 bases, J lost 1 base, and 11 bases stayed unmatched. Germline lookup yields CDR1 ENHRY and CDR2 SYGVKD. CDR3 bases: TGTGCCATCAGTGAGACATTAATCCCGGGACAGGGGTCCTATAATTCACCCCTCCACTTT. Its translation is CAISETLIPGQGSYNSPLHF.